This passage covers 13 T cell receptor beta chains from one sample sequenced in a study of vaccination and CD4 T cells after COVID-19. Sequencing of DNA taken from cultured CD4+ T cells relied on the Oncomine TCR Beta short-read assay. One entry per CDR3 protein, called by TCRdb with MiXCR from the PCR reads. The sample has roughly 16,000 distinct CDR3 sequences; 45% to 55% are singletons. These receptors have no identified antigens. Treatment described: roughly ten-day PBMC culture with coronavirus spike peptide pools or control peptides (ViraFEST assay). The sequencing input was CD4+ T cells from blood, cultured in vitro. The origin of the receptors is a human donor who had recovered from COVID-19.

CDR3 sequence: CAGGSENTGELFF. The DNA for the CDR3 is TGCGCTGGGGGTAGCGAGAACACCGGGGAGCTGTTTTTT. The rearrangement links TRBV10-1 to TRBJ2-2; TRBD1 or TRBD2 may be the D gene (5 bases each). CDR1 is WNHNN, CDR2 SYGVQD, per germline (reference sequence). This CDR3 is 13 amino acids long.

This chain links TRBV6-2 or TRBV6-3 with TRBJ2-7, with D possibly TRBD2 on 6 matching bases. Germline CDR1 and CDR2: MNHEY and SVGEGT. The V and J ends lost 7 bases and 2 bases respectively, with 12 bases between them. This CDR3 comprises 13 residues. This chain's CDR3 is CASKRLGAYEQYF. The CDR3 DNA sequence: TGTGCCAGCAAAAGACTAGGCGCCTACGAGCAGTACTTC.

This clonotype has a single count. V usage is TRBV14 and J usage is TRBJ2-1; no clear D. The V gene's germline CDR1 is SGHDN and CDR2 FVKESK. The V end was cut by 1 base, the J end by 4 bases, with 5 bases between. The CDR3 sequence is 13 residues long. The CDR3 region is CASSQGVYNEQFF. DNA of the CDR3: TGTGCCAGCAGCCAAGGGGTTTACAATGAGCAGTTCTTC. The whole variable domain, filled in from reference TRBV14 and TRBJ2-1, reads EAGVTQFPSHSVIEKGQTVTLRCDPISGHDNLYWYRRVMGKEIKFLLHFVKESKQDESGMPNNRFLAERTGGTYSTLKVQPAELEDSGVYFCASSQGVYNEQFFGPGTRLTVL.

The chain has TRBV4-1 and TRBJ2-1, with TRBD2 as a possible D gene (6 bases). CDR3 length: 13 amino acids. The germline gives CDR1 MGHRA, CDR2 YSYEKL. V lost 5 bases, J lost 8 bases, and 13 bases lay in between. This CDR3 is CASSFLGGDEQFF. CDR3 in DNA: TGCGCCAGCAGCTTTCTTGGCGGGGATGAGCAGTTCTTC.

This chain joins TRBV20-1 and TRBJ2-2; 9 bases match TRBD2. V dropped 6 bases and J dropped 5; count of bases not matched to a gene: 10. CDR1 is DFQATT and CDR2 is SNEGSKA in the germline V gene (reference sequence). This CDR3 is 15 amino acids long. The CDR3 loop is CSAPNPGLATGELFF. CDR3 coding DNA: TGCAGTGCCCCTAACCCAGGACTAGCGACCGGGGAGCTGTTTTTT.

This rearrangement joins TRBV7-9 to TRBJ2-5; either TRBD1 or TRBD2 may supply D (5 bases each). The CDR3 contains 13 residues. The ends were cut back, 3 bases at V and 5 bases at J, with 10 bases in the middle. Per the germline V gene, CDR1 is SEHNR and CDR2 is FQNEAQ (reference sequence). DNA of the CDR3: TGTGCCAGCAGCTTCGGGACGAGGGAGACCCAGTACTTC. Translating gives CASSFGTRETQYF.

CDR3 residues: CASSLSPSAGYNEQFF. As DNA, the CDR3 is TGTGCCAGCAGTTTATCCCCTAGCGCGGGGTACAATGAGCAGTTCTTC. This chain links TRBV27 with TRBJ2-1; a possible D gene is TRBD2 (6 bases). Germline loops: CDR1 MNHEY, CDR2 SMNVEV (reference sequence). This CDR3 comprises 16 residues. The germline V and J ends were trimmed by 0 bases and 4 bases, with 13 bases remaining between them.

The CDR3 spells CASSARGLAEGGGELFF. The CDR3, as DNA: TGTGCCAGCAGTGCCAGGGGACTAGCGGAGGGTGGCGGGGAGCTGTTTTTT. The chain links TRBV12-3 or TRBV12-4 to TRBJ2-2; 11 bases agree with TRBD2. The CDR3 contains 17 residues. Trimming at V came to 5 bases and at J to 7 bases, leaving 12 bases not matched to a gene.

This clonotype appeared a few times. The chain carries TRBV21-1 and TRBJ2-7; TRBD2 was called by the table and not checked on the DNA. TRBV21-1 is a known pseudogene. The CDR3 runs to 19 residues. CDR3 in DNA: TGTGCCAGCAGCAAAGTAAGGACTAGCGACACCCACTTCATCTACGAGCAGTACTTC. It encodes CASSKVRTSDTHFIYEQYF.

V is TRBV7-9 and J is TRBJ2-5; D gene uncertain. Germline V gene lookup returns CDR1 SEHNR and CDR2 FQNEAQ (reference sequence). Trimming pared 5 bases from V and 2 bases from J, leaving 12 bases between. CDR3 length: 14 amino acids. CDR3 loop: CASSLHVQQETQYF. The CDR3 nucleotides are TGTGCCAGCAGCCTTCATGTTCAGCAAGAGACCCAGTACTTC.

The chain links TRBV14 to TRBJ2-6; possible D gene TRBD1, 5 bases. Per germline, CDR1 SGHDN and CDR2 FVKESK. V lost 0 bases to trimming and J lost 6 bases, with 15 bases between them. The CDR3 is 17 amino acids. The CDR3 nucleotides read TGTGCCAGCAGCCAAGATCGATGGCAGGGTGAGGCCAACGTCCTGACTTTC. This translates into CASSQDRWQGEANVLTF.

The chain carries TRBV12-3 or TRBV12-4 and TRBJ1-2, with D maybe TRBD1 (6 bases). CDR3 length equals 12 residues. V was trimmed by 5 bases and J by 3 bases, leaving 7 bases between them. This chain's CDR3 is CASSPGDYGYTF. CDR3 sequence (DNA): TGTGCCAGCAGTCCAGGGGACTATGGCTACACCTTC.

This chain uses TRBV11-2 with TRBJ2-4, with D possibly matching TRBD1 (6 bases). The V end was cut by 5 bases, the J end by 3 bases, with 14 bases between. The CDR3 totals 15 residues. Germline assignment: CDR1 SGHAT and CDR2 FQNNGV. CDR3 in DNA: TGTGCCAGCAGCCCATTTCAGGGGTTCAAAAACATTCAGTACTTC. Protein product: CASSPFQGFKNIQYF. The complete variable domain, with remaining parts taken from reference TRBV11-2 and TRBJ2-4, reads EAGVAQSPRYKIIEKRQSVAFWCNPISGHATLYWYQQILGQGPKLLIQFQNNGVVDDSQLPKDRFSAERLKGVDSTLKIQPAKLEDSAVYLCASSPFQGFKNIQYFGAGTRLSVL.